These 10 T cell receptor beta chains were all obtained from the same sample, sequenced in a study of STAT5B mutations in CD4+ large granular lymphocyte leukemia. Generated by immunoSEQ multiplex PCR, the TCRdb table keeps only in-frame clones and is missing some. The table shows 20,000 to 25,000 clones, with 74% occurring only once. The specimen was CD4+ T cells from blood buffy coats. The source of these receptors is a human donor in good health.

V gene TRBV7-8 combines with J gene TRBJ2-7; TRBD2 agrees at 16 bases. V was clipped by 4 bases and J by 4 bases; unmatched bases: 7. The CDR3 sequence is 17 residues long. CDR1 SGHVS and CDR2 FQNEAQ come from the germline V gene. CDR3 amino acids: CASSSEGLAGGPYEQYF. In nucleotides, the CDR3 is TGTGCCAGCAGCTCGGAGGGACTAGCGGGAGGGCCTTACGAGCAGTACTTC.

This chain links TRBV19 with TRBJ1-2; 7 positions match TRBD1. The CDR3 runs 14 residues. V lost 8 bases, J lost 0 bases, and 6 bases stayed unmatched. The germline CDR1 and CDR2 sequences are LNHDA and SQIVND (reference sequence). The chain's CDR3 is CASATGTANYGYTF. The CDR3, as DNA: TGTGCCAGTGCAACCGGGACAGCTAACTATGGCTACACCTTC.

This clone has just a few counts. The genes are TRBV30 and TRBJ2-2; no clear D. The V gene's germline CDR1 is GTSNPN and CDR2 SVGIG (reference sequence). V lost 2 bases and J lost 3, with 10 bases in between. The CDR3 runs to 14 residues. CDR3 nucleotides: TGTGCCTGGAGTTACTTCGGCGACACCGGGGAGCTGTTTTTT. Amino acids: CAWSYFGDTGELFF.

The rearrangement joins TRBV7-3 to TRBJ2-1; 13 bases align to TRBD2. With 4 bases clipped from V and 5 bases from J, the junction kept 8 bases outside the gene matches. There are 17 residues in the CDR3. CDR1 is SGHTA and CDR2 is FQGTGA in the germline V gene. CDR3 coding DNA: TGTGCCAGCAGCTCCAGAGGGACTAGCGGGAAAAACAATGAGCAGTTCTTC. It yields the protein CASSSRGTSGKNNEQFF.

The chain couples TRBV5-1 to TRBJ2-1, with 11 bases that match TRBD2. In germline, CDR1 is SGHRS, CDR2 YFSETQ. CDR3 length equals 16 residues. V trimming: 0 bases; J trimming: 15 bases; junction bases outside the gene matches: 14. The CDR3 reads CASSLVLAGGHGMGFF. The CDR3 coding sequence is TGCGCCAGCAGCTTGGTCCTAGCGGGGGGCCATGGTATGGGGTTCTTC.

V is TRBV28 and J is TRBJ1-1; TRBD1 is a possible D gene (6 bases). The CDR3 is made up of 14 amino acids. Trimming pared 11 bases from V and 1 base from J, leaving 17 bases between. Germline lookup yields CDR1 MDHEN and CDR2 SYDVKM. The CDR3 DNA reads as TGTGCCGCAGGGGCCAGCCCCACGAACACTGAAGCTTTCTTT. Translated: CAAGASPTNTEAFF.

In this sample, this clone turned up a few times. V usage is TRBV11-2 and J usage is TRBJ1-6; TRBD1 might be the D (5 bases). CDR1 is SGHAT, CDR2 FQNNGV, per germline. Trimming left V 5 bases short and J 8 bases short, with 22 bases between. The CDR3 spans 17 residues. CDR3 sequence (DNA): TGTGCCAGCAGCCCTCACCGCGGGGGGATTCGGGATTCACCCCTCCACTTT. Translation: CASSPHRGGIRDSPLHF.

The DNA of the CDR3 is TGTGCCAGCAGAGGGGACAGGGGTTACGAGCAGTACGTC. Translated, it gives CASRGDRGYEQYV. This chain uses TRBV27 with TRBJ2-7; 10 positions match TRBD1. This CDR3 has 13 amino acids. Germline V CDR1 and CDR2: MNHEY, SMNVEV (reference sequence). The V segment lost 6 bases and the J segment 4 bases; nucleotides outside the gene matches: 3.

The V and J genes are TRBV7-9 and TRBJ1-4; no reliable D call. Germline loops: CDR1 SEHNR, CDR2 FQNEAQ (reference sequence). The CDR3 loop spans 11 amino acids. The V end was cut by 2 bases, the J end by 12 bases, with 7 bases between. The CDR3 nucleotides read TGTGCCAGCAGCTTAAGGGATGAACTGTTTTTT. Its protein product is CASSLRDELFF.

This sequence joins TRBV10-1 and TRBJ2-7, with 7 bases that match TRBD1. The germline gives CDR1 WNHNN, CDR2 SYGVQD (reference sequence). The J segment lost 0 bases and the V segment lost 1 base, leaving 12 bases of the junction unmatched. The CDR3 runs to 18 residues. The CDR3 DNA reads TGCGCCAGCAGTGAGTTCCGGGACAGCCCTTATTTCTCCTACGAGCAGTACGTC. It is translated as CASSEFRDSPYFSYEQYV.